This T cell receptor (beta chain) appears in the sequencing data of a study of cytomegalovirus exposure and HLA in healthy donors. 60 Vbeta and 13 Jbeta primers were used in PCR. Sequencing used immunoSEQ multiplex PCR; TCRdb keeps in-frame clones, though not all of them. The table has roughly 100,000 clones, around 83% seen once; the top ten hold less than 5%. V was clipped by 6 bases and J by 1 base, with 16 bases between them. The CDR3 covers 16 residues. CDR1 is MNHNY, CDR2 SVGAGI, per germline (reference sequence). This clone has just a few counts. This rearrangement joins TRBV6-6 to TRBJ2-1, with D possibly TRBD1 on 5 matching bases. Sequencing used PBMCs. The source is a man aged 25-45 years in good health and CMV-seronegative. The CDR3 nucleotides are TGTGCCAGCAGCCCCGGCTCCAGGGTGTCCTACAATGAGCAGTTCTTC. The encoded protein is CASSPGSRVSYNEQFF.